The rows below give T cell receptor beta chains drawn from one sample of a study of CD8 T cells in ankylosing spondylitis. TCRdb reprocessed the 5' RACE reads via MiXCR and lists one record per CDR3 protein. The sample shows about 250,000 distinct CDR3 sequences, around 32% of them seen only once. Sequenced input: blood, either unsorted or a sorted T cell fraction (not recorded which). Receptor source: a male donor with ankylosing spondylitis or in good health (not recorded which). Each CDR3 is given with its conserved first and last residue. A D gene is named only where the DNA matches it firmly. A row's size may be missing; if present it is once, few, many or a size class.

clone size	V gene	D gene	J gene	CDR3 protein	CDR3 DNA
few	TRBV20-1	.	TRBJ2-6	CSARLASSGANVLTF	TGCAGTGCTCGGCTGGCAAGCTCTGGGGCCAACGTCCTGACTTTC
.	TRBV20-1	.	TRBJ2-4	CSARGKNIQYF	TGCAGTGCTAGAGGGAAAAACATTCAGTACTTC
few	TRBV5-5	.	TRBJ2-7	CASSVAGGVSYEQYF	TGTGCCAGCAGCGTCGCAGGAGGGGTCTCCTACGAGCAGTACTTC
.	TRBV6-2/TRBV6-3	.	TRBJ2-3	CASSLEGMDTQYF	TGTGCCAGCAGCCTCGAGGGGATGGATACGCAGTATTTT
.	TRBV12-3/TRBV12-4	.	TRBJ1-5	CASSLYNQPQHF	TGTGCCAGCAGTTTATATAATCAGCCCCAGCATTTT
.	TRBV5-1	TRBD1	TRBJ1-1	CASSLAFGTVGSEAFF	TGCGCCAGCAGCTTGGCTTTCGGGACAGTAGGAAGCGAAGCTTTCTTT
.	TRBV12-3/TRBV12-4	TRBD2	TRBJ2-3	CASSSRLAITDTQYF	TGTGCCAGCAGTTCCCGACTAGCAATCACAGATACGCAGTATTTT
.	TRBV20-1	.	TRBJ2-5	CSAKRGETQYF	TGCAGTGCTAAGAGGGGAGAGACCCAGTACTTC
few	TRBV6-5	.	TRBJ2-7	CASSSSQASYEQYF	TGTGCCAGCAGTTCCAGCCAAGCCTCCTACGAGCAGTACTTC
few	TRBV10-2	.	TRBJ1-6	CASGARTRDRKNTLHF	TGCGCCAGCGGAGCCCGTACTAGGGACCGAAAAAACACCCTCCACTTT
few	TRBV29-1	.	TRBJ1-2	CSVAGARVNGYTF	TGCAGCGTGGCAGGGGCGAGGGTGAATGGCTACACCTTC
few	TRBV7-3	.	TRBJ2-3	CASSLIGASTDTQYF	TGTGCCAGCAGCTTGATAGGGGCCAGCACAGATACGCAGTATTTT
.	TRBV27	TRBD1	TRBJ2-7	CASRRGTANSYEQYF	TGTGCCAGCAGGCGAGGGACAGCTAACTCCTACGAGCAGTACTTC
.	TRBV7-6	.	TRBJ2-5	CASSSTGWETQYF	TGTGCCAGCAGCTCGACAGGATGGGAGACCCAGTACTTC
.	TRBV12-3/TRBV12-4	TRBD1	TRBJ2-3	CASSTGTASWRNTQYF	TGTGCCAGCAGTACCGGGACAGCTTCTTGGAGGAATACGCAGTATTTT
.	TRBV6-1	TRBD2	TRBJ2-2	CASTESGLLPNTGELFF	TGTGCCAGCACCGAATCGGGACTACTTCCGAACACCGGGGAGCTGTTTTTT
few	TRBV20-1	.	TRBJ2-3	CSTTGGWSHTDTQYF	TGCAGCACCACCGGTGGGTGGTCCCACACAGATACGCAGTATTTT
.	TRBV12-3/TRBV12-4	TRBD2	TRBJ2-7	CASSLGSGGRYEQYF	TGTGCCAGCAGTTTAGGTAGCGGGGGGCGCTACGAGCAGTACTTC
few	TRBV20-1	.	TRBJ1-5	CSARVGGEGSQPQHF	TGCAGTGCTAGAGTGGGCGGGGAGGGGAGTCAGCCCCAGCATTTT
.	TRBV12-3/TRBV12-4	.	TRBJ2-7	CASSQGPPSGDSYEQYF	TGTGCCAGCAGCCAAGGGCCCCCCTCCGGGGATTCCTACGAGCAGTACTTC
.	TRBV2	.	TRBJ1-5	CASSRSGLNQPQHF	TGTGCCAGCAGTCGCTCGGGCCTTAATCAGCCCCAGCATTTT
.	TRBV20-1	.	TRBJ2-7	CSARAPGQMSQYF	TGCAGTGCCCGCGCCCCCGGGCAGATGTCGCAGTACTTC
.	TRBV5-1	.	TRBJ2-7	CASRPPDGYEQYF	TGCGCCAGCAGGCCTCCGGACGGCTACGAGCAGTACTTC
few	TRBV28	.	TRBJ2-5	CASRDSAETQYF	TGTGCCAGCAGGGACTCGGCCGAGACCCAGTACTTC
.	TRBV20-1	.	TRBJ1-6	CSARLNYNSPLHF	TGCAGTGCTAGACTGAACTATAATTCACCCCTCCACTTT
.	TRBV5-4	TRBD2	TRBJ2-3	CASSSLAGTDTQYF	TGTGCCAGCAGCTCACTAGCGGGCACAGATACGCAGTATTTT
few	TRBV15	TRBD1	TRBJ2-1	CATSSPRNRGGDEQFF	TGTGCCACCAGCAGCCCCAGGAACAGGGGTGGGGATGAGCAGTTCTTC
few	TRBV7-6	TRBD1	TRBJ1-5	CASSLFTRGYSNQPQHF	TGTGCCAGCAGCTTATTTACCAGGGGGTATAGCAATCAGCCCCAGCATTTT
few	TRBV27	.	TRBJ2-2	CASSLSGGRANRRTGELFF	TGTGCCAGCAGTTTATCTGGGGGCCGTGCAAATAGGAGAACCGGGGAGCTGTTTTTT
.	TRBV28	TRBD2	TRBJ2-2	CASSFSRGRNTGELFF	TGTGCCAGCAGTTTCTCGCGGGGGAGGAACACCGGGGAGCTGTTTTTT
.	TRBV6-5	TRBD1	TRBJ1-1	CASSYSGRGRTEAFF	TGTGCCAGCAGTTACTCTGGGAGGGGGCGGACTGAAGCTTTCTTT
.	TRBV29-1	.	TRBJ2-1	CSVWVNEQFF	TGCAGCGTCTGGGTCAATGAGCAGTTCTTC
.	TRBV12-3/TRBV12-4	.	TRBJ2-2	CVSSPLLGGELFF	TGTGTCAGCAGTCCCCTTTTGGGAGGGGAGCTGTTTTTT
few	TRBV29-1	.	TRBJ2-1	CSVEGDGDEQFF	TGCAGCGTTGAGGGGGACGGGGATGAGCAGTTCTTC
few	TRBV30	.	TRBJ2-7	CAWRDIYEQYF	TGTGCCTGGAGGGACATTTACGAGCAGTACTTC
few	TRBV11-2	TRBD2	TRBJ2-3	CASVRGWGGSDTQYF	TGTGCCAGCGTCCGTGGGTGGGGAGGGTCAGATACGCAGTATTTT
few	TRBV5-1	TRBD1	TRBJ1-1	CASSLGRGSLNTEAFF	TGCGCCAGCAGCCTCGGCAGGGGGAGTTTGAACACTGAAGCTTTCTTT
.	TRBV5-1	.	TRBJ2-3	CASSLLGGQDTQYF	TGCGCCAGCAGCTTGTTAGGGGGTCAAGATACGCAGTATTTT
.	TRBV7-9	.	TRBJ1-4	CASSLATGFWEKLFF	TGTGCCAGCAGCTTAGCAACAGGGTTTTGGGAAAAACTGTTTTTT
few	TRBV6-1	TRBD1	TRBJ2-1	CASAPPGGNNEQFF	TGTGCCAGCGCACCCCCAGGGGGCAACAATGAGCAGTTCTTC
.	TRBV18	.	TRBJ2-3	CASSQGTGGDTQYF	TGTGCCAGCTCACAGGGAACAGGCGGAGATACGCAGTATTTT
.	TRBV12-3/TRBV12-4	.	TRBJ2-7	CASSQGQWGAGEQYF	TGTGCCAGCAGTCAAGGACAGTGGGGGGCCGGGGAGCAGTACTTC
few	TRBV29-1	TRBD1	TRBJ2-1	CSVLGQGSYNEQFF	TGCAGCGTCTTGGGACAGGGTTCCTACAATGAGCAGTTCTTC
few	TRBV7-8	TRBD1	TRBJ1-6	CASSLARQGVWKIGSPLHF	TGTGCCAGCAGCTTAGCCAGACAGGGGGTCTGGAAGATCGGTTCACCCCTCCACTTT
many	TRBV20-1	.	TRBJ1-6	CSARDVWQGISPLHF	TGCAGTGCTAGAGATGTATGGCAGGGTATTTCACCCCTCCACTTT
few	TRBV27	.	TRBJ2-7	CASSLQTPGDEQYF	TGTGCCAGCAGTTTACAGACGCCAGGGGACGAGCAGTACTTC
few	TRBV10-1	.	TRBJ2-3	CASSPSLTLDTQYF	TGCGCCAGCAGTCCTTCCCTTACTCTCGATACGCAGTATTTT
few	TRBV29-1	.	TRBJ2-6	CSVEIYGGSGANVLTF	TGCAGCGTTGAGATTTACGGGGGCTCTGGGGCCAACGTCCTGACTTTC
.	TRBV12-3/TRBV12-4	.	TRBJ2-1	CASARQDNEQFF	TGTGCCAGCGCCAGACAGGACAATGAGCAGTTCTTC
.	TRBV6-4	.	TRBJ2-5	CASSPTLGGETQYF	TGTGCCAGCAGTCCGACCCTAGGAGGAGAGACCCAGTACTTC
.	TRBV3-1	TRBD1	TRBJ1-2	CASSQERRGHGYTF	TGTGCCAGCAGCCAAGAACGCAGGGGGCATGGCTACACCTTC